A selection of T cell receptor beta chains follows, all from one sample in a study of blood T cell repertoires in COVID-19. The protocol was immunoSEQ multiplex PCR, while the TCRdb copy is restricted to in-frame clones and leaves out a portion. The table includes under 75,000 clones, 80% to 90% detected once. The sample consisted of peripheral blood. These TCRs come from a man aged 45-65 years with acute or convalescent COVID-19. The CDR3 runs from the conserved cysteine through the conserved F or W. The D gene is left open where the match is weak.

V gene	J gene	CDR3 length	D gene	CDR3 protein
TRBV19	TRBJ1-2	14	TRBD1	CASSPGTANYGYTF
TRBV28	TRBJ2-7	16	TRBD2	CASSSPWGGFTYEQYF
TRBV27	TRBJ2-3	15	NA	CASKNRVLNTDTQYF
TRBV6-5	TRBJ2-3	15	TRBD2	CASSRGLEGGDTQYF
TRBV3-1/TRBV3-2	TRBJ1-4	15	NA	CASSPPNRVGEKLFF
TRBV19	TRBJ2-1	14	NA	CASSHGSTHNEQFF
TRBV6-4	TRBJ1-1	13	NA	CASSDSLNTEAFF
TRBV6-5	TRBJ1-1	15	NA	CASSYSTRGRVGAFF
TRBV30	TRBJ1-2	15	TRBD1	CAWSAKGAQDYGYTF
TRBV5-6	TRBJ1-6	13	NA	CASRVGPNSPLHF
TRBV4-1	TRBJ2-6	16	NA	CASSQDQGSGANVLTF
TRBV7-8	TRBJ1-5	18	NA	CASSLAPLRQRSGQPQHF
TRBV19	TRBJ2-1	15	TRBD2	CASRLLAGVYNEQFF
TRBV10-3	TRBJ1-4	17	TRBD1	CAISESMGQGASEKLFF
TRBV6-5	TRBJ2-2	13	NA	CASTPLRGGELFF
TRBV5-6	TRBJ1-5	16	NA	CASSFYRDGGNQPQHF
TRBV28	TRBJ2-7	13	NA	CASSLTTGYEQYF
TRBV19	TRBJ1-4	16	TRBD1	CASSTPGQATNEKLFF
TRBV6-2/TRBV6-3	TRBJ2-3	17	TRBD2	CASSYSTSGRRTDTQYF
TRBV6-1	TRBJ1-1	16	NA	CASSEEAYLLNTEAFF
TRBV7-2	TRBJ2-3	17	TRBD1	CASSLDVARGRRDTQYF
TRBV18	TRBJ1-6	15	TRBD1	CASSPTGQGNSPLHF
TRBV27	TRBJ2-2	14	NA	CASTLGANTGELFF
TRBV6-5	TRBJ2-5	12	NA	CASSSGLETQYF
TRBV24-1	TRBJ1-2	14	NA	CATSDTGVGYGYTF
TRBV12-3/TRBV12-4	TRBJ2-5	13	NA	CASSWRGAETQYF
TRBV19	TRBJ1-4	13	NA	CASSIEQAKKLFF
TRBV7-9	TRBJ2-1	16	TRBD2	CASSPMASGSSPEQFF
TRBV9	TRBJ2-7	13	TRBD2	CASQRTSGSEQYF
TRBV28	TRBJ1-5	20	NA	CASSLGGTGLSVPGNQPQHF